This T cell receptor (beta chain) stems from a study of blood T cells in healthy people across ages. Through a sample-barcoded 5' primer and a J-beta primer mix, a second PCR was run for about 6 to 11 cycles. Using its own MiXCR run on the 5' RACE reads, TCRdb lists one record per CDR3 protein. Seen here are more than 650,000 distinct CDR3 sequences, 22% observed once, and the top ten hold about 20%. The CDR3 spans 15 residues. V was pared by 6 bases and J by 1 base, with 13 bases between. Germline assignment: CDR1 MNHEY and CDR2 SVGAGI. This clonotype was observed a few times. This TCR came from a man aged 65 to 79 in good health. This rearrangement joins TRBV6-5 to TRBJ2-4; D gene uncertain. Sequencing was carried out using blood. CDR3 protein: CASRGKGIAKNIQYF. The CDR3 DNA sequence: TGTGCCAGCAGAGGCAAAGGGATCGCCAAAAACATTCAGTACTTC.